These T cell receptor beta chains were read from a single sample in a study of shared clonotypes between healthy human individuals. TCRdb's table, derived via immunoSEQ multiplex PCR, lists solely in-frame clones and lacks some. The data show 950,000 to 1,100,000 clones, with about 74% seen just once and roughly 1.5% held by the top ten. Sequencing was done on a sample of memory CD4+ T cells sorted from blood. The receptors derive from a man younger than 30 in good health. The CDR3 runs from the conserved cysteine through the conserved F or W. D genes are given only for firm matches. Clone size is shown for a subset of rows, as once, few, many or a class of expanded clone.

TRBJ1-3	few	-	TRBV2	TGTGCCAGCAGTGCAAACCTAGGCTCTGGAAACACCATATATTTT	CASSANLGSGNTIYF
TRBJ1-6	once	TRBD1	TRBV30	TGTGCCTGGAGTCCAACGACAGGGGTGAGATCACCCCTCCACTTT	CAWSPTTGVRSPLHF
TRBJ1-4	-	-	TRBV6-6	TGTGCCACCACACCGGGGGGGACGCTAGGTGAAAAACTGTTTTTT	CATTPGGTLGEKLFF
TRBJ2-7	-	TRBD1	TRBV5-1	TGCGCCAGCAGGGGCACCGGGACAGGGTTTGTCGAGCAGTACTTC	CASRGTGTGFVEQYF
TRBJ2-7	-	-	TRBV19	TGTGCCAGTAGTAAACAGGGAACCTCCTACGAGCAGTACTTC	CASSKQGTSYEQYF
TRBJ2-7	-	-	TRBV6-1	TGTGCCAGCACTTCCGGGTTTATTACCTACGAGCAGTACTTC	CASTSGFITYEQYF
TRBJ2-7	once	TRBD2	TRBV30	TGTGCCGGGGGGGGAGTAAACTACGAGCAGTACTTC	CAGGGVNYEQYF
TRBJ2-7	few	TRBD2	TRBV28	TGTGCCAGCAGCAGCGCGACTAGCGGGAGTTTCTTTTACGAGCAGTACTTC	CASSSATSGSFFYEQYF
TRBJ2-7	-	-	TRBV7-9	TGTGCCAGCAGCGCCCAGTGGGGACCCTACGAGCAGTACTTC	CASSAQWGPYEQYF
TRBJ1-6	-	-	TRBV5-1	TGCGCCAGCAGCTTGGACCCAGGAACTATAGGTTCACCCCTCCACTTT	CASSLDPGTIGSPLHF
TRBJ1-4	once	-	TRBV6-5	TGTGCCAGCAGTCTGGACCGCGAAAAACTGTTTTTT	CASSLDREKLFF
TRBJ2-2	-	-	TRBV9	TGTGCCAGCAGCCCCCGAACCGGGGCCGGGGAGCTGTTTTTT	CASSPRTGAGELFF
TRBJ1-5	-	TRBD1	TRBV7-8	TGTGCCAGCAGCAGGGGACAGCTCAATCAGCCCCAGCATTTT	CASSRGQLNQPQHF
TRBJ1-2	many	-	TRBV6-1	TGTGCCAGCAGTGAAGCGCGGGGCTACACCTTC	CASSEARGYTF
TRBJ1-1	-	-	TRBV10-2	TGCGCCAGCAGTGAGCCGGGGTCCCAAGCTTTCTTT	CASSEPGSQAFF
TRBJ1-4	once	-	TRBV18	TGTGCCAGCTCCACACAGGGAAGTGCAACTAATGAAAAACTGTTTTTT	CASSTQGSATNEKLFF
TRBJ2-7	once	-	TRBV6-6	TGTGCCAGCAGTCGCCCGAGTACGCCGTACGAGCAGTACTTC	CASSRPSTPYEQYF
TRBJ2-3	once	TRBD2	TRBV5-4	TGTGCCAGCAGCTCGTTAGCGGGAGAGTTTGCTACGCAGTATTTT	CASSSLAGEFATQYF
TRBJ2-1	-	-	TRBV6-5	TGTGCCAGCAGCGACGCTAGCTCCTACAATGAGCAGTTCTTC	CASSDASSYNEQFF
TRBJ2-1	once	TRBD1	TRBV7-3	TGTGCCAGCAGCCTAGACAGGGACTCCTACAATGAGCAGTTCTTC	CASSLDRDSYNEQFF
TRBJ2-3	-	TRBD2	TRBV7-8	TGTGCCAGCAGCTTAGAGTTGTTCGGGACTAGCGATACGCAGTATTTT	CASSLELFGTSDTQYF
TRBJ1-4	-	-	TRBV28	TGTGCCAGCAGTTTGGGGGAAAAACTGTTTTTT	CASSLGEKLFF
TRBJ2-7	-	TRBD1	TRBV5-1	TGCGCCAGCAGCCCCGGGACAGGGCTCACCTACGAGCAGTACTTC	CASSPGTGLTYEQYF
TRBJ2-7	-	-	TRBV6-1	TGTGCCAGCAGTGAATCAACCCTGTACGAGCAGTACTTC	CASSESTLYEQYF
TRBJ2-3	-	-	TRBV5-1	TGCGCCAGCAGCTTACAGGAGGGGGATACGCAGTATTTT	CASSLQEGDTQYF
TRBJ2-7	-	-	TRBV7-8	TGTGCCAGCAGCTTGGGTCTGCGGGAGCAGTACTTC	CASSLGLREQYF
TRBJ2-3	-	TRBD2	TRBV5-4	TGTGCCAGCAGCTTCCTAGCGGGGGGATTCACAGATACGCAGTATTTT	CASSFLAGGFTDTQYF
TRBJ2-7	-	-	TRBV4-2	TGTGCCAGCAGCTCACCGAGCTCCTACGAGCAGTACTTC	CASSSPSSYEQYF
TRBJ1-1	-	-	TRBV30	TGTGCCCGCCGAGATCAGGGGAACACTGAAGCTTTCTTT	CARRDQGNTEAFF
TRBJ2-7	-	-	TRBV10-3	TGTGCCATCAGTGAGGGGACGACCTACGAGCAGTACTTC	CAISEGTTYEQYF